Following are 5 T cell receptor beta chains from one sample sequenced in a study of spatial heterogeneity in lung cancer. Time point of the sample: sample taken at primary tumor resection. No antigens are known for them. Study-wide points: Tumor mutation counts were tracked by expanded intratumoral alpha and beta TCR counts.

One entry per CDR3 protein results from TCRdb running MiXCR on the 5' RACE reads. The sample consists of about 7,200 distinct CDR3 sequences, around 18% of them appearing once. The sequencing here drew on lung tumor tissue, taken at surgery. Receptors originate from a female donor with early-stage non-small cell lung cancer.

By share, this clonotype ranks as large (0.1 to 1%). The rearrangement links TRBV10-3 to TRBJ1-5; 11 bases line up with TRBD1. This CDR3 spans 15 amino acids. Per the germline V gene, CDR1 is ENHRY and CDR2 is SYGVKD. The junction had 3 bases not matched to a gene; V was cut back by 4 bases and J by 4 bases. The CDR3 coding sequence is TGTGCCATCAGTGCTGGGACAGGGGGAAATCAGCCCCAGCATTTT. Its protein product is CAISAGTGGNQPQHF.

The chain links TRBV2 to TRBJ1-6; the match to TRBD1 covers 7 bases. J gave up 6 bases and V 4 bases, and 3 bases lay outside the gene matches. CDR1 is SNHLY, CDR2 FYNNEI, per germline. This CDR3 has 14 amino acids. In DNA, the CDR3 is TGTGCCAGCAGTGTGACAGGGAGTAATTCACCCCTCCACTTT. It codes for CASSVTGSNSPLHF. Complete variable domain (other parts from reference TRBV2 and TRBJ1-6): EPEVTQTPSHQVTQMGQEVILRCVPISNHLYFYWYRQILGQKVEFLVSFYNNEISEKSEIFDDQFSVERPDGSNFTLKIRSTKLEDSAMYFCASSVTGSNSPLHFGNGTRLTVT.

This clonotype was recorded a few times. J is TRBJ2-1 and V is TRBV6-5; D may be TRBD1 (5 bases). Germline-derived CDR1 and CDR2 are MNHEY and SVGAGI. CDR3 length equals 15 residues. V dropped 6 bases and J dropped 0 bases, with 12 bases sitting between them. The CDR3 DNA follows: TGTGCCAGCAGGAAACAGGTTATCTCCTACAATGAGCAGTTCTTC. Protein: CASRKQVISYNEQFF.

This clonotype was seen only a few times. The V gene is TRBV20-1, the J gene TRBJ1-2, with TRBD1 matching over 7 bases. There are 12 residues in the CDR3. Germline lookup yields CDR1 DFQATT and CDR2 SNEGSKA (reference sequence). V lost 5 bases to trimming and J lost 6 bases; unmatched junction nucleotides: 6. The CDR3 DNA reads TGCAGTGCTCGAAACAGGGGAGATGGCTACACCTTC. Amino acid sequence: CSARNRGDGYTF.

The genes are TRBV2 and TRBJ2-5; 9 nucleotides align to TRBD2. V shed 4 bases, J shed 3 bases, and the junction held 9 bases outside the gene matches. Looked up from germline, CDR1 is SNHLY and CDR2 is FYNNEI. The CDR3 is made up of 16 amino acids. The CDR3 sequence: CASSAGRLAGKETQYF. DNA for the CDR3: TGTGCCAGCAGTGCGGGAAGGCTAGCGGGAAAAGAGACCCAGTACTTC.